A selection of T cell receptor beta chains follows, all from one sample in a study of cytomegalovirus exposure and HLA in healthy donors. The protocol was immunoSEQ multiplex PCR, while the TCRdb copy is restricted to in-frame clones and leaves out a portion. The sample yields about 200,000 clones, about 70% seen once. Sequences were obtained from PBMCs. These receptors were obtained from a woman under 40 in good health and CMV-seronegative. CDR3s leave out the opening cysteine and the closing phenylalanine or tryptophan. Some rows have no size entry. The others give once, few or many, or a class for an expanded clone.

j_gene,len,abundance,v_gene,CDR3aa
TRBJ2-3,12,NA,TRBV29-1,SVGREASTDTQY
TRBJ2-3,12,few,TRBV13,ASRGRGNTDTQY
TRBJ2-7,13,NA,TRBV6-5,ASTVASRGTYEQY
TRBJ2-5,12,NA,TRBV7-2,ASSLYGAGETQY
TRBJ1-2,14,few,TRBV11-2,ASSSTTGGFGYGYT
TRBJ2-1,13,NA,TRBV19,ASSIQQVTYNEQF
TRBJ2-1,12,once,TRBV4-1,ASSPGVSGGEQF
TRBJ2-6,13,NA,TRBV27,ASSFRETGANVLT
TRBJ2-1,14,NA,TRBV18,ASSPRKTSGYNEQF
TRBJ2-3,15,NA,TRBV27,ASSPLLAGGPADTQY
TRBJ2-7,11,few,TRBV5-1,ASSFNQGYEQY
TRBJ1-1,14,NA,TRBV19,AVSHGPRGENTEAF
TRBJ2-7,13,once,TRBV30,AWTWRGGKFYEQY
TRBJ1-3,11,NA,TRBV27,ASSLYQGAVIY
TRBJ2-7,13,NA,TRBV7-3,ASSLNGGAFYEQY
TRBJ2-3,13,NA,TRBV5-4,ASSYSGPRFLTQY